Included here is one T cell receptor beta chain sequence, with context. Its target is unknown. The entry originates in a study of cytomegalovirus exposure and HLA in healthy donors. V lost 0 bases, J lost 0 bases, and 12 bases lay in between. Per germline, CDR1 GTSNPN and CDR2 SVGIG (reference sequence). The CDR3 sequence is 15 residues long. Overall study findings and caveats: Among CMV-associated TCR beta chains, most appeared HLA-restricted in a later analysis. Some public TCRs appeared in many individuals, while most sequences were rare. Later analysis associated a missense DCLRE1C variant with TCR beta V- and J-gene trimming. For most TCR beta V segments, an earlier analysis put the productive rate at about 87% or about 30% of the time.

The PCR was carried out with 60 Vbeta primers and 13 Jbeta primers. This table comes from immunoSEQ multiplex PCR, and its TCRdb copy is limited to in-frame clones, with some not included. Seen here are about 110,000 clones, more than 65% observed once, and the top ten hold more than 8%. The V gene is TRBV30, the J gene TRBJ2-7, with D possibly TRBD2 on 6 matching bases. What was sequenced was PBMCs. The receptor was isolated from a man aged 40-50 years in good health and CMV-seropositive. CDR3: CAWSVGGAGSYEQYF. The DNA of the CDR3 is TGTGCCTGGAGTGTAGGCGGGGCTGGCTCCTACGAGCAGTACTTC.